A single sample gave rise to the 30 T cell receptor beta chains below, sequenced in a study of T cell responses to AZD1222 COVID-19 vaccine. Method: immunoSEQ multiplex PCR; TCRdb's copy keeps in-frame clones and lacks some. Among over 85,000 clones listed, approximately 85% were seen once. The sequencing here drew on peripheral blood, taken on day 0 of AZD1222 vaccination. All receptors derive from an adult in good health.

The chain couples TRBV28 to TRBJ1-2, with TRBD1 matching 9 bases. V was clipped by 4 bases and J by 7 bases; unmatched bases: 10. The germline CDR1 and CDR2 sequences are MDHEN and SYDVKM. The CDR3 totals 15 residues. CDR3 DNA: TGTGCCAGCAGTTCTACCGGGACAGGGTCGCGTGGCTACACCTTC. It yields the protein CASSSTGTGSRGYTF.

The chain employs TRBV6-4 and TRBJ1-5; D is unresolved. Trimming stripped 8 bases from V and 9 bases from J, with 11 bases between. There are 11 residues in the CDR3. CDR1 is MRHNA, CDR2 SNTAGT, per germline. The CDR3 region is CASRAMPPQHF. Here the CDR3 DNA reads TGTGCCAGCCGCGCGATGCCGCCCCAGCATTTT.

The J gene is TRBJ2-1, the V gene TRBV5-8; 11 bases are a match to TRBD1. Germline trimming cut 6 bases from V and 0 bases from J; bases unmatched to any gene: 8. The germline V gene has CDR1 SGHTS and CDR2 YDEGEE. This CDR3 region has 17 residues. CDR3 nucleotide sequence: TGTGCCAGCACCCCTGGACAGGGGGCCCTCTCCTACAATGAGCAGTTCTTC. Amino acid sequence: CASTPGQGALSYNEQFF. The variable domain in full, completed from reference TRBV5-8 and TRBJ2-1, reads EAGVTQSPTHLIKTRGQQATLRCSPISGHTSVYWYQQALGLGLQFLLWYDEGEERNRGNFPPRFSGRQFPNYSSELNVNALELEDSALYLCASTPGQGALSYNEQFFGPGTRLTVL.

This chain joins TRBV5-8 and TRBJ1-1; the D is unclear. The CDR3 is made up of 16 amino acids. Between the trimmed V and J ends, which lost 6 bases and 0 bases, there was a span of 18 bases. CDR1 and CDR2 from the germline V gene are SGHTS and YDEGEE. CDR3 residues: CASTSPVPIMNTEAFF. The CDR3 region has the DNA TGTGCCAGCACTTCCCCTGTACCCATCATGAACACTGAAGCTTTCTTT.

The V gene is TRBV7-2, the J gene TRBJ2-7; D ambiguous. The CDR3 has 11 amino acids. Trimming took off 5 bases at V and 7 bases at J, with 9 bases between the two ends. Germline assignment: CDR1 SGHTA and CDR2 FQGNSA. CDR3: CASSQRLEQYF. As DNA, the CDR3 is TGTGCCAGCAGCCAGAGATTAGAGCAGTACTTC. The complete variable domain, with remaining parts taken from reference TRBV7-2 and TRBJ2-7, reads GAGVSQSPSNKVTEKGKDVELRCDPISGHTALYWYRQSLGQGLEFLIYFQGNSAPDKSGLPSDRFSAERTGGSVSTLTIQRTQQEDSAVYLCASSQRLEQYFGPGTRLTVT.

J is TRBJ2-5 and V is TRBV29-1; D call uncertain. Trimming left V 2 bases short and J 5 bases short, with 15 bases between. The CDR3 is made up of 14 amino acids. The germline V gene encodes CDR1 SQVTM and CDR2 ANQGSEA. The CDR3 sequence is CSVENMASRETQYF. CDR3 coding DNA: TGCAGCGTTGAAAACATGGCCAGTCGGGAGACCCAGTACTTC.

This clone has more than one count but fewer than ten. V usage is TRBV28 and J usage is TRBJ1-1; 11 bases fit TRBD1. Germline lookup yields CDR1 MDHEN and CDR2 SYDVKM. V gave up 2 bases and J gave up 5 bases; unmatched junction bases: 4. This CDR3 is built from 15 residues. The CDR3 nucleotides are TGTGCCAGCAGTTTAAGGGGACAGGGGGGAACTGAAGCTTTCTTT. Translating it yields CASSLRGQGGTEAFF.

The chain has TRBV7-9 and TRBJ2-4; a possible D gene is TRBD2 (6 bases). The V and J ends lost 1 base and 6 bases respectively, with 7 bases between them. The CDR3 is made up of 13 amino acids. Germline lookup yields CDR1 SEHNR and CDR2 FQNEAQ (reference sequence). The CDR3, as DNA: TGTGCCAGCAGCTTAGGGCGGGGAAACATTCAGTACTTC. This codes for CASSLGRGNIQYF.

This clone was seen a single time. The V gene is TRBV19, the J gene TRBJ1-6; 7 bases map to TRBD1. Germline V CDR1 and CDR2: LNHDA, SQIVND (reference sequence). The CDR3 extends over 15 amino acids. Trimming took 5 bases from V and 7 from J; bases not matched to a gene: 8. The DNA of the CDR3 is TGTGCCAGTAGTGTGCCGGGACAGTCGAATTCACCCCTCCACTTT. It is translated as CASSVPGQSNSPLHF. The full variable domain, with the rest looked up from reference TRBV19 and TRBJ1-6, is DGGITQSPKYLFRKEGQNVTLSCEQNLNHDAMYWYRQDPGQGLRLIYYSQIVNDFQKGDIAEGYSVSREKKESFPLTVTSAQKNPTAFYLCASSVPGQSNSPLHFGNGTRLTVT.

CDR3 coding DNA: TGTGCCAGCAGCTTGAGCAGGGGGCGTTACAATGAGCAGTTCTTC. This encodes CASSLSRGRYNEQFF. The chain joins TRBV7-2 to TRBJ2-1, with 8 bases identical to TRBD1. Germline CDR1 is SGHTA and CDR2 is FQGNSA. The CDR3 totals 15 residues. V shed 3 bases and J 4 bases; nucleotides not matched to a gene: 5. Combining the CDR3 with reference TRBV7-2 and TRBJ2-1 gives the whole variable domain GAGVSQSPSNKVTEKGKDVELRCDPISGHTALYWYRQSLGQGLEFLIYFQGNSAPDKSGLPSDRFSAERTGGSVSTLTIQRTQQEDSAVYLCASSLSRGRYNEQFFGPGTRLTVL.

The CDR3 reads CASRLGGPRGDNQPQHF. CDR3 DNA: TGTGCCAGCAGGCTAGGTGGGCCAAGGGGAGATAATCAGCCCCAGCATTTT. The chain is built from TRBV5-5 and TRBJ1-5; possible D gene TRBD1, 5 bases. In germline, CDR1 is SGHKS, CDR2 YYEKEE (reference sequence). CDR3 length: 17 amino acids. Trimming stripped 5 bases from V and 4 bases from J, with 22 bases between.

The genes are TRBV6-2 or TRBV6-3 and TRBJ1-2; unclear D gene. The ends were cut back, 5 bases at V and 0 bases at J, with 19 bases in the middle. The CDR3 is made up of 17 amino acids. Germline values: CDR1 MNHEY, CDR2 SVGEGT. The CDR3 is CASSDRAMLVANYGYTF. DNA of the CDR3: TGTGCCAGCAGTGACCGGGCCATGCTGGTGGCTAACTATGGCTACACCTTC.

The CDR3 DNA reads TGTGCCAGTAATAACAGGGGGCTCAATAATGAAAAACTGTTTTTT. This codes for CASNNRGLNNEKLFF. The chain employs TRBV19 and TRBJ1-4; 9 bases line up with TRBD1. Germline CDR1 is LNHDA and CDR2 is SQIVND (reference sequence). V was pared by 7 bases and J by 4 bases, with 7 bases of the junction left unmatched. There are 15 residues in the CDR3.

The chain employs TRBV9 and TRBJ2-5; maybe TRBD2 (5 bases). Germline V gene data show CDR1 as SGDLS and CDR2 as YYNGEE. This CDR3 has 16 amino acids. The V end was cut by 0 bases, the J end by 3 bases, with 15 bases between. The CDR3 region is CASSVGASLGEETQYF. The CDR3 DNA reads as TGTGCCAGCAGCGTAGGTGCTAGCCTGGGAGAAGAGACCCAGTACTTC.

This clone was observed many times. The rearrangement links TRBV6-2 or TRBV6-3 to TRBJ1-2; D gene ambiguous. This CDR3 is 12 amino acids long. Trimming took off 5 bases at V and 4 bases at J, with 8 bases between the two ends. Germline lookup yields CDR1 MNHEY and CDR2 SVGEGT. In DNA form, the CDR3 reads TGTGCCAGCAGTAACGATATCTATGGCTACACCTTC. Translating it yields CASSNDIYGYTF.

This clone was seen more than once but under ten times. This rearrangement joins TRBV19 to TRBJ2-5; 9 nucleotides align to TRBD1. From germline, CDR1 is LNHDA and CDR2 SQIVND (reference sequence). V lost 3 bases, J lost 6 bases, and 8 bases stayed unmatched. The CDR3 is made up of 15 amino acids. CDR3 nucleotide sequence: TGTGCCAGTAGTATCTCCTCCGGGACAGGGAAGACCCAGTACTTC. This sequence encodes CASSISSGTGKTQYF.

This chain uses TRBV10-3 with TRBJ1-2, with TRBD1 as a possible D gene (6 bases). V was pared by 4 bases and J by 3 bases, with 9 bases between. Germline V gene data show CDR1 as ENHRY and CDR2 as SYGVKD. The CDR3 has 13 amino acids. This CDR3 reads CAISGEGDYGYTF. The CDR3 DNA sequence: TGTGCCATCAGTGGGGAGGGGGACTATGGCTACACCTTC.

Only one count was recorded for this clone. V and J are TRBV11-2 and TRBJ1-5; possible D gene TRBD1, 6 bases. V gave up 2 bases and J gave up 7 bases, with 9 bases separating them. This CDR3 is 13 amino acids long. The V gene's germline CDR1 is SGHAT and CDR2 FQNNGV. The CDR3: CASSLQGHQPQHF. The CDR3 region has the DNA TGTGCCAGCAGCTTACAGGGGCACCAGCCCCAGCATTTT. Complete variable domain (other parts from reference TRBV11-2 and TRBJ1-5): EAGVAQSPRYKIIEKRQSVAFWCNPISGHATLYWYQQILGQGPKLLIQFQNNGVVDDSQLPKDRFSAERLKGVDSTLKIQPAKLEDSAVYLCASSLQGHQPQHFGDGTRLSIL.

The chain employs TRBV6-2 or TRBV6-3 and TRBJ2-3; a weak D match, TRBD2 (5 bases). CDR3 length: 14 amino acids. Trimming shortened V by 6 bases and J by 6 bases, and 16 bases separated the two germline ends. The germline gives CDR1 MNHEY, CDR2 SVGEGT. The CDR3 bases are TGTGCCAGCAGCCCCGGTCTGAGGGTGGATACGCAGTATTTT. Encoded protein: CASSPGLRVDTQYF.

The chain recombines TRBV7-2 with TRBJ2-2; 13 bases match TRBD2. The CDR3 consists of 17 residues. CDR1 is SGHTA and CDR2 is FQGNSA in the germline V gene. V shed 5 bases and J 2 bases; nucleotides not matched to a gene: 5. The CDR3 sequence is CASSLRTSGRNTGELFF. Here the CDR3 DNA reads TGTGCCAGCAGCCTCCGGACTAGCGGGAGAAACACCGGGGAGCTGTTTTTT.

This chain links TRBV24-1 with TRBJ1-2, with D tentatively TRBD1 (5 bases). Germline loops: CDR1 KGHDR, CDR2 SFDVKD. V gave up 9 bases and J gave up 2 bases, with 12 bases separating them. The CDR3 has 13 residues. This CDR3 is CATRGPGNYGYTF. CDR3 DNA sequence: TGTGCCACCCGGGGCCCTGGGAACTATGGCTACACCTTC.

The chain joins TRBV10-3 to TRBJ2-7; TRBD1 agrees at 9 bases. In germline, CDR1 is ENHRY, CDR2 SYGVKD. This CDR3 region has 17 residues. J was trimmed by 3 bases and V by 3 bases; bases with no gene match: 12. CDR3 sequence (DNA): TGTGCCATCAGTGATTTCCAGGCCCGGGACAGGGACTACGAGCAGTACTTC. Translated, it gives CAISDFQARDRDYEQYF.

The rearrangement uses TRBV25-1 and TRBJ2-1, with 13 nucleotides matching TRBD2. The CDR3 consists of 15 residues. Germline CDR1 is MGHDK and CDR2 is SYGVNS. J was trimmed by 11 bases and V by 1 base; bases with no gene match: 5. CDR3 protein: CASSESGTSGAKQFF. DNA of the CDR3: TGTGCCAGCAGTGAATCCGGGACTAGCGGGGCCAAGCAGTTCTTC.

This clone was counted once. The chain couples TRBV6-2 or TRBV6-3 to TRBJ2-3; D is ambiguous. V lost 2 bases and J 4 bases, leaving 10 bases between the germline ends. CDR1 and CDR2 from the germline V gene are MNHEY and SVGEGT. This CDR3 has 14 residues. CDR3 in DNA: TGTGCCAGCAGTTACCGGACCGACGCAGATACGCAGTATTTT. Protein: CASSYRTDADTQYF.

This chain links TRBV4-3 with TRBJ2-2; 7 positions match TRBD1. The V gene end was trimmed by 0 bases and the J gene end by 2 bases; junction bases not matched to a gene: 9. The CDR3 has 18 amino acids. CDR1 and CDR2 from the germline V gene are LGHNA and YSLEER. CDR3 in amino acids: CASSQDRLGTVNTGELFF. In DNA form, the CDR3 reads TGCGCCAGCAGCCAAGATCGTTTAGGGACAGTCAACACCGGGGAGCTGTTTTTT.

V usage is TRBV4-3 and J usage is TRBJ2-5; 8 positions match TRBD2. J was trimmed by 10 bases and V by 5 bases; bases with no gene match: 9. Germline V CDR1 and CDR2: LGHNA, YSLEER. CDR3 size: 13 residues. DNA of the CDR3: TGCGCCAGCAGCAACCTGCGGGGGGCCGACCAGTACTTC. The encoded protein is CASSNLRGADQYF.

This sequence joins TRBV12-3 or TRBV12-4 and TRBJ1-5; D call uncertain. The CDR3 contains 13 residues. Trimming pared 5 bases from V and 2 bases from J, leaving 7 bases between. The CDR3 coding sequence is TGTGCCAGCAGTACCGACGGCAATCAGCCCCAGCATTTT. Translation: CASSTDGNQPQHF.

The chain has TRBV19 and TRBJ1-5; TRBD1 matches 7 bases. The CDR3 runs to 15 residues. Trimming removed 7 bases from V and 1 base from J; junction bases left unmatched: 7. The germline gives CDR1 LNHDA, CDR2 SQIVND (reference sequence). CDR3 nucleotides: TGTGCCAGTACCCGAACAGGGGAAAGCAATCAGCCCCAGCATTTT. Amino acid sequence: CASTRTGESNQPQHF.

This rearrangement joins TRBV18 to TRBJ2-1, with D tentatively TRBD1 or TRBD2 (5 bases each). The CDR3 runs to 13 residues. Trimming shortened V by 5 bases and J by 5 bases, and 10 bases separated the two germline ends. Germline V CDR1 and CDR2: KGHSH, LQKENI. The CDR3 bases are TGTGCCAGCTCAGGGGGTCTAGACAATGAGCAGTTCTTC. It codes for CASSGGLDNEQFF.

V and J are TRBV28 and TRBJ2-5, with D maybe TRBD1 (6 bases). CDR3 length: 12 amino acids. Germline V lookup: CDR1 MDHEN, CDR2 SYDVKM. V was clipped by 3 bases and J by 10 bases, with 12 bases between them. The chain's CDR3 is CASSFQQGGQYF. Here the CDR3 DNA reads TGTGCCAGCAGTTTCCAACAGGGCGGCCAGTACTTC.